Many counts were recorded for the clone carrying this TCR beta chain. Its cognate antigen is unknown. Trimming left V 0 bases short and J 1 base short, with 8 bases between. The CDR3 covers 14 residues. Germline V gene lookup returns CDR1 SGDLS and CDR2 YYNGEE. The record originates from a study of CD8 T cells in ankylosing spondylitis. It was by quantitative 5'-RACE with molecular barcodes that TCR beta libraries were made. TCRdb processed the 5' RACE reads anew with MiXCR; each CDR3 protein has one entry. The table lists roughly 170,000 distinct CDR3 sequences, around 9.6% of them singletons. Findings and limits, study-wide: Significantly higher representation of disease-linked clones was reported for matched ankylosing spondylitis synovial fluid. Seemingly distinctive of ankylosing spondylitis blood was a TCR beta motif formed by eight highly homologous variants.

The sequence derives from a female donor with ankylosing spondylitis or in good health (not recorded which). The sample taken for sequencing was blood, either unsorted or a sorted T cell fraction (not recorded which). V is TRBV9 and J is TRBJ2-7, with a weak D call TRBD2 (5 bases). The CDR3 DNA follows: TGTGCCAGCAGCGTAGGAGGGAATTCCTACGAGCAGTACTTC. Amino acids: CASSVGGNSYEQYF. The full variable domain, rest sourced from reference TRBV9 and TRBJ2-7, is DSGVTQTPKHLITATGQRVTLRCSPRSGDLSVYWYQQSLDQGLQFLIQYYNGEERAKGNILERFSAQQFPDLHSELNLSSLELGDSALYFCASSVGGNSYEQYFGPGTRLTVT.